This entry is about one TCR beta chain. Its antigen is not identified. Source study methods: Clinicopathological groups of papillary thyroid cancer showed CDR3 differences that were used to build a distant-metastasis classifier. TCRdb reprocessed the PCR reads using MiXCR. The V and J calls come from TCRdb's annotation, not from the publication. There are approximately 13,000 clones in the sample; 23% occur only once, and about 12% lies in the top ten. These data come from a study of metastatic and nonmetastatic thyroid tumors. Overall study context: Both malignant and benign thyroid patients supplied peripheral blood and tumor or nodule tissue samples, across which the repertoires of these patients were then compared. General study findings and limits: In blood and tumor, TCR beta diversity was reportedly significantly higher in malignant thyroid tumors than in benign nodules.

The CDR3 is 13 residues long. Germline V CDR1 and CDR2: SGHRS, YFSETQ. V was shortened by 3 bases and J by 8 bases, with 15 bases between the two germline ends. No treatment had been given to any patient before thyroid surgery. This sequence joins TRBV5-1 and TRBJ2-7; no clear D. Sample: adjacent normal tissue. The receptor comes from a female donor with papillary thyroid cancer or a benign thyroid nodule (not recorded which). Some clones in this sample may be carry-over from other donors' samples. CDR3 in DNA: TGCGCCAGCAGCTCCGATCCGGCTCCTAAGCAGTACTTC. It specifies CASSSDPAPKQYF.